The 30 T cell receptor beta chains in this list originate from one sample, sequenced in a study of cytotoxic CD8 clonotypes in ibrutinib-treated CLL. The protocol was immunoSEQ multiplex PCR, while the TCRdb copy is restricted to in-frame clones and leaves out a portion. The sample has approximately 47,000 clones, just over 65% seen once. The sequencing used PBMCs, collected after 24 months of ibrutinib treatment. The receptors were sampled from a human donor with chronic lymphocytic leukemia.

The chain uses TRBV6-1 and TRBJ1-2; D ambiguous. The CDR3 is made up of 15 amino acids. Germline V gene data show CDR1 as MNHNS and CDR2 as SASEGT. V was trimmed by 1 base and J by 8 bases, leaving 17 bases between them. CDR3 sequence reads: CASSEGAGRPKGYTF. DNA of the CDR3: TGTGCCAGCAGTGAAGGCGCCGGACGTCCAAAGGGCTACACCTTC.

V is TRBV11-3 and J is TRBJ1-1; D not certain. Germline V CDR1 and CDR2: SGHNT, YENEEA. This CDR3 region has 13 residues. V shed 4 bases and J shed 0 bases, with 6 bases lying between them. CDR3 nucleotide sequence: TGTGCCAGCAGCTATGAAATGAACACTGAAGCTTTCTTT. It translates to CASSYEMNTEAFF.

This clone was counted a few times. The J gene is TRBJ2-5, the V gene TRBV29-1; the match to TRBD2 covers 7 bases. Germline loops: CDR1 SQVTM, CDR2 ANQGSEA. Trimming cost V 4 bases and J 3 bases; bases outside gene matches: 14. The CDR3 length is 16 residues. The CDR3 spells CSVGSDTSGGKETQYF. CDR3 DNA: TGCAGCGTTGGGTCCGACACATCGGGAGGCAAAGAGACCCAGTACTTC.

This clone was observed a handful of times. The gene calls are TRBV28 and TRBJ1-1; D possibly corresponds to TRBD1 (5 bases). The CDR3 extends over 11 amino acids. Germline CDR1 reads MDHEN; CDR2 reads SYDVKM. V was clipped by 6 bases and J by 8 bases, with 10 bases between them. The CDR3 region has the DNA TGTGCCAGCAGCGGGAACAGGGAAGCTTTCTTT. It translates to CASSGNREAFF.

The V gene is TRBV18, the J gene TRBJ1-1; tentatively, D is TRBD1 (5 bases). Per the germline V gene, CDR1 is KGHSH and CDR2 is LQKENI. The germline V and J ends were trimmed by 2 bases and 4 bases, with 14 bases remaining between them. CDR3 size: 15 residues. CDR3 DNA sequence: TGTGCCAGCTCACCATTAACGGGGGGGGTCACTGAAGCTTTCTTT. It specifies CASSPLTGGVTEAFF.

The chain combines TRBV5-5 with TRBJ1-1, with a weak D call TRBD1 (5 bases). CDR1 is SGHKS, CDR2 YYEKEE, per germline (reference sequence). V was pared by 7 bases and J by 1 base, with 14 bases between. The CDR3 is made up of 14 amino acids. CDR3 sequence: CASLRGNANTEAFF. Written as DNA, the CDR3 is TGTGCCAGCTTGAGGGGAAATGCGAACACTGAAGCTTTCTTT.

This clone showed up just a few times. The chain joins TRBV18 to TRBJ2-1, with D perhaps TRBD1 or TRBD2 (6 bases each). Germline CDR1 reads KGHSH; CDR2 reads LQKENI. CDR3 length: 15 residues. The germline V and J ends were trimmed by 2 bases and 10 bases, with 18 bases remaining between them. CDR3 sequence (DNA): TGTGCCAGCTCACCAATCCCAGGGGAGGTAGGAGAGCAGTTCTTC. It specifies CASSPIPGEVGEQFF.

The chain joins TRBV2 to TRBJ2-7, with D perhaps matching TRBD2 (7 bases). The CDR3 is made up of 16 amino acids. Trimming cost V 0 bases and J 6 bases, with 18 bases left between them. Germline V CDR1 and CDR2: SNHLY, FYNNEI. The CDR3 protein is CASSEAGRRGAGEQYF. As DNA, the CDR3 is TGTGCCAGCAGTGAAGCAGGGCGACGGGGGGCCGGCGAGCAGTACTTC.

This chain joins TRBV10-3 and TRBJ1-2; possibly TRBD1 for D (5 bases). Trimming shortened V by 6 bases and J by 4 bases, and 15 bases separated the two germline ends. CDR1 is ENHRY, CDR2 SYGVKD, per germline. The CDR3 totals 14 residues. The CDR3 sequence: CAIRRDELSYGYTF. In nucleotides, the CDR3 is TGTGCCATCAGGAGGGACGAACTGTCCTATGGCTACACCTTC.

In its sample, this clone was seen a few times. V is TRBV2 and J is TRBJ2-1, with D perhaps matching TRBD1 or TRBD2 (5 bases each). There are 15 residues in the CDR3. Trimming pared 11 bases from V and 8 bases from J, leaving 25 bases between. Germline CDR1 and CDR2: SNHLY and FYNNEI. CDR3 sequence (DNA): TGTGCCGGAGCAAGGAGGCAGGGCCCGAGGGATGAGCAGTTCTTC. It codes for CAGARRQGPRDEQFF.

This clone was seen only a few times. V and J are TRBV7-2 and TRBJ2-7; weak D call: TRBD1 (6 bases). Trimming removed 4 bases from V and 2 bases from J, with 12 bases in between. Germline CDR1 and CDR2: SGHTA and FQGNSA. The CDR3 is 14 residues long. CDR3 residues: CASSSNRDAYEQYF. CDR3 nucleotide sequence: TGTGCCAGCAGCTCCAACAGGGACGCCTACGAGCAGTACTTC.

The rearrangement uses TRBV14 and TRBJ2-5; D gene ambiguous. CDR1 and CDR2 (germline): SGHDN, FVKESK. The CDR3 consists of 17 residues. V shed 4 bases and J shed 4 bases, with 22 bases lying between them. CDR3 DNA: TGTGCCAGCAGCCCAAGGACCAACAAAGGACGGTCAGAGACCCAGTACTTC. This translates into CASSPRTNKGRSETQYF.

This clone was found a few times. The rearrangement uses TRBV9 and TRBJ1-2; 11 bases are a match to TRBD1. Germline V gives CDR1 SGDLS, CDR2 YYNGEE. J lost 7 bases, V lost 0 bases, and 2 bases had no gene match. The CDR3 extends over 14 amino acids. DNA for the CDR3: TGTGCCAGCAGCGTAGCGGGACAGGGGGTTGGCTACACCTTC. It is translated as CASSVAGQGVGYTF.

The chain has TRBV7-3 and TRBJ2-1; 14 bases match TRBD2. This CDR3 has 15 amino acids. CDR1 and CDR2 (germline): SGHTA, FQGTGA. V trimming: 1 base; J trimming: 9 bases; junction bases outside the gene matches: 2. The CDR3 DNA reads as TGTGCCAGCAGCTTAATTGGGACTAGCGGGGGTGAGCAGTTCTTC. Protein sequence: CASSLIGTSGGEQFF.

The chain recombines TRBV2 with TRBJ2-3, with unresolved D. The length of the CDR3 is 14 residues. Germline-derived CDR1 and CDR2 are SNHLY and FYNNEI. V was trimmed by 7 bases and J by 0 bases, leaving 11 bases between them. The DNA for the CDR3 is TGTGCCAGCAAGAACCACCTTAGCACAGATACGCAGTATTTT. It translates to CASKNHLSTDTQYF.

CDR3 coding DNA: TGTGCCAGCAGTTACCCAAGTTTCGGGGCCCCCTACGAGCAGTACTTC. Translating gives CASSYPSFGAPYEQYF. The rearrangement joins TRBV6-6 to TRBJ2-7, with D possibly called TRBD1 or TRBD2 (5 bases each). The V end was cut by 2 bases, the J end by 2 bases, with 16 bases between. Germline V lookup: CDR1 MNHNY, CDR2 SVGAGI (reference sequence). The CDR3 runs to 16 residues.

The rearrangement uses TRBV30 and TRBJ1-5; a possible D gene is TRBD1 (5 bases). Germline CDR1 reads GTSNPN; CDR2 reads SVGIG (reference sequence). The length of the CDR3 is 15 residues. Trimming took 0 bases from V and 0 from J, leaving 9 bases between them. CDR3 bases: TGTGCCTGGAGTGTACGGGGGGATAGCAATCAGCCCCAGCATTTT. Protein sequence: CAWSVRGDSNQPQHF.

This rearrangement joins TRBV2 to TRBJ1-5; TRBD1 is a possible D gene (6 bases). CDR1 and CDR2 (germline): SNHLY, FYNNEI. V dropped 5 bases and J dropped 1 base, with 24 bases sitting between them. This CDR3 is built from 19 residues. The CDR3 reads CASSQGFGWVKRSNQPQHF. The CDR3 nucleotides read TGTGCCAGCAGTCAGGGGTTCGGTTGGGTGAAAAGGAGCAATCAGCCCCAGCATTTT.

The chain has TRBV19 and TRBJ2-2; tentative D call: TRBD2 (6 bases). This CDR3 spans 11 amino acids. CDR1 and CDR2 from the germline V gene are LNHDA and SQIVND (reference sequence). V gave up 8 bases and J gave up 6 bases, with 7 bases separating them. CDR3 amino acids: CASGTPGELFF. In DNA, the CDR3 is TGTGCCAGTGGGACTCCCGGGGAGCTGTTTTTT. The full variable domain, in which reference TRBV19 and TRBJ2-2 provide the parts outside the CDR3, is DGGITQSPKYLFRKEGQNVTLSCEQNLNHDAMYWYRQDPGQGLRLIYYSQIVNDFQKGDIAEGYSVSREKKESFPLTVTSAQKNPTAFYLCASGTPGELFFGEGSRLTVL.

The J gene is TRBJ2-1, the V gene TRBV5-4; 7 bases are shared with TRBD2. In germline, CDR1 is SGHNT, CDR2 YYREEE (reference sequence). V was pared by 1 base and J by 2 bases, with 3 bases of the junction left unmatched. There are 15 residues in the CDR3. The CDR3 DNA reads as TGTGCCAGCAGCTTGTTTGGGGGGGCCTACAATGAGCAGTTCTTC. It codes for CASSLFGGAYNEQFF.

The rearrangement links TRBV5-1 to TRBJ2-3; a possible D gene is TRBD2 (6 bases). There are 16 residues in the CDR3. The germline V gene has CDR1 SGHRS and CDR2 YFSETQ. Between the trimmed V and J ends, which lost 1 base and 5 bases, there was a span of 17 bases. The CDR3 loop reads CASSLNRGISGDTQYF. CDR3 nucleotide sequence: TGCGCCAGCAGCTTGAATCGGGGGATATCGGGAGATACGCAGTATTTT.

This chain links TRBV2 with TRBJ1-1; D is ambiguous. There are 16 residues in the CDR3. Trimming cost V 7 bases and J 1 base, with 19 bases left between them. Germline CDR1 and CDR2: SNHLY and FYNNEI. The chain's CDR3 is CASTGKGGGGNTEAFF. As DNA, the CDR3 is TGTGCCAGCACCGGAAAGGGAGGCGGAGGGAACACTGAAGCTTTCTTT.

Comments on this clone: The junction departs from the called germline gene at one end, perhaps through a read error. The chain joins TRBV4-1 to TRBJ1-2, with 9 bases identical to TRBD1. Germline V gives CDR1 MGHRA, CDR2 YSYEKL. The CDR3 has 17 residues. The CDR3 coding sequence is TGCGCCAGCAGTCAAGCTACCGGGACAGGGAATTTTGGTGGCTACACCTTC. Translating it yields CASSQATGTGNFGGYTF.

The gene calls are TRBV4-2 and TRBJ1-4; D not certain. V was cut by 1 base and J by 0 bases, with 18 bases left in between. This CDR3 spans 19 amino acids. CDR1 LGHNA and CDR2 YNFKEQ come from the germline V gene. In DNA form, the CDR3 reads TGTGCCAGCAGCCAAGCCTCATTATGGGAGTTCACAACTAATGAAAAACTGTTTTTT. As protein: CASSQASLWEFTTNEKLFF.

The genes are TRBV18 and TRBJ1-3; D gene unclear. CDR3 length equals 15 residues. Germline values: CDR1 KGHSH, CDR2 LQKENI. Trimming pared 1 base from V and 0 bases from J, leaving 7 bases between. CDR3 bases: TGTGCCAGCTCACCACAGGGCACCTCTGGAAACACCATATATTTT. Residues: CASSPQGTSGNTIYF.

The chain carries TRBV5-6 and TRBJ2-6; D uncertain. Trimming cost V 2 bases and J 0 bases, with 12 bases left between them. Germline V lookup: CDR1 SGHDT, CDR2 YYEEEE. The CDR3 covers 17 residues. The CDR3 DNA sequence: TGTGCCAGCAGCTTTACAGTTCAAAGCTCTGGGGCCAACGTCCTGACTTTC. Its translation: CASSFTVQSSGANVLTF.

This sequence joins TRBV5-6 and TRBJ2-7; D uncertain. Trimming took off 2 bases at V and 5 bases at J, with 17 bases between the two ends. The CDR3 covers 15 residues. Germline V gives CDR1 SGHDT, CDR2 YYEEEE. The CDR3 loop is CASSFLDMDVDEQYF. The CDR3 DNA follows: TGTGCCAGCAGCTTTTTGGATATGGACGTGGACGAGCAGTACTTC.

This sequence joins TRBV19 and TRBJ1-1; D perhaps matches TRBD1 (5 bases). V was pared by 3 bases and J by 1 base, with 15 bases between. There are 16 residues in the CDR3. CDR1 LNHDA and CDR2 SQIVND come from the germline V gene (reference sequence). In DNA form, the CDR3 reads TGTGCCAGTAGTATTCCCCGGGCAGGGAAGAACACTGAAGCTTTCTTT. It yields the protein CASSIPRAGKNTEAFF.

This clone was seen only a few times. The chain uses TRBV2 and TRBJ1-4; no reliable D call. Germline V gives CDR1 SNHLY, CDR2 FYNNEI. The CDR3 covers 17 residues. Trimming left V 3 bases short and J 4 bases short, with 18 bases between. The CDR3 nucleotides are TGTGCCAGCAGTGACCTTAGAGGTGTAGAGAATAATGAAAAACTGTTTTTT. Its protein product is CASSDLRGVENNEKLFF.

The V gene is TRBV5-1, the J gene TRBJ2-7; D possibly matches TRBD1 or TRBD2 (5 bases each). The V and J ends lost 0 bases and 2 bases respectively, with 12 bases between them. Germline lookup yields CDR1 SGHRS and CDR2 YFSETQ. The CDR3 has 15 residues. CDR3 sequence reads: CASSLEGVGPYEQYF. CDR3 nucleotide sequence: TGCGCCAGCAGCTTGGAAGGGGTGGGACCCTACGAGCAGTACTTC.